This T cell receptor (beta chain) was identified in a study of T cells in localized non-small cell lung cancer. This CDR3 comprises 14 residues. The V gene's germline CDR1 is SGHTA and CDR2 FQGTGA. The V and J ends lost 2 bases and 6 bases, in that order; junction bases with no gene match: 4. The protocol was immunoSEQ multiplex PCR, while the TCRdb copy is restricted to in-frame clones and leaves out a portion. This table holds 100,000 to 150,000 clones, more than 70% found once. Study conclusions and caveats: The tumor had only one region sequenced, so heterogeneity remains possible. Uninvolved adjacent lung had the highest recorded T cell clonality, with tumor below it. Increased T cell density in blood showed an association with longer overall survival. Adjacent lung was found to contain a median approximately 60 of the top 100 tumor clones.

Points on this clone: As yet, its antigen is unknown.

The TCR was taken from a female donor older than 55 with stage I lung adenocarcinoma. This sequence joins TRBV7-3 and TRBJ2-7; TRBD2 matches 10 bases. Source: peripheral blood, taken before any cancer treatment. The chain's CDR3 is CASSLEAGGSEQYF. DNA of the CDR3: TGTGCCAGCAGCTTAGAAGCGGGAGGGTCCGAGCAGTACTTC.